A selection of T cell receptor beta chains follows, all from one sample in a study of cytomegalovirus exposure and HLA in healthy donors. Assay: immunoSEQ multiplex PCR; the TCRdb copy retains only in-frame clones and omits some. Here the sample spans about 250,000 clones, roughly 84% being singletons. The source material was PBMCs. These receptor sequences come from a man aged 18 to 29 in good health and CMV-seropositive. Both conserved end residues are part of each CDR3. The D gene is left open where the match is weak. Not every row has a clone size; where given, it reads once, few, many or a size class.

clone_size	d_call	j_call	v_call	cdr3_nt	cdr3_aa
-	-	TRBJ1-4	TRBV7-2	TGTGCCAGCAGCCCTAGGAGAACTAATGAAAAACTGTTTTTT	CASSPRRTNEKLFF
-	-	TRBJ2-3	TRBV5-1	TGCGCCAGCAGCTTGGAATGGTCAGCTACAGATACGCAGTATTTT	CASSLEWSATDTQYF
-	TRBD1	TRBJ2-2	TRBV25-1	TGTGCCAGCAGTCTGGGACAGATCACCACCGGGGAGCTGTTTTTT	CASSLGQITTGELFF
-	TRBD2	TRBJ2-7	TRBV4-3	TGCGCCAGCAGCCGGGCTTGGACTAGCGGGAGTGGCCTTCACTACGAGCAGTACTTC	CASSRAWTSGSGLHYEQYF
-	-	TRBJ1-2	TRBV27	TGTGCCAGCAGTTTACGGGGCGCAGACTATGGCTACACCTTC	CASSLRGADYGYTF
-	-	TRBJ1-1	TRBV6-6	TGTGCCAGCAGCATTACAGGGAATGAAGCTTTCTTT	CASSITGNEAFF
-	TRBD1	TRBJ2-7	TRBV5-1	TGCGCCAGCAGCCGGGACAGCTACGAGCAGTACTTC	CASSRDSYEQYF
once	TRBD2	TRBJ2-7	TRBV7-6	TGTGCCAGCAGCCCACAAGCGGGGGTCAGGTACGAGCAGTACTTC	CASSPQAGVRYEQYF
-	-	TRBJ2-3	TRBV4-3	TGCGCCAGCAGCCAAGGAGGGAGCGGGAGCACAGATACGCAGTATTTT	CASSQGGSGSTDTQYF
-	-	TRBJ1-5	TRBV19	TGTGCCAGTAGCATATCTGGACGCAATCAGCCCCAGCATTTT	CASSISGRNQPQHF
-	-	TRBJ2-5	TRBV5-1	TGCGCCAGCAGCTTGGCAGGGGTCCAAGAGACCCAGTACTTC	CASSLAGVQETQYF
-	-	TRBJ2-5	TRBV9	TGTGCCAGCAGCGTAGCCCCCGAACCACAAGAGACCCAGTACTTC	CASSVAPEPQETQYF
-	TRBD2	TRBJ2-1	TRBV4-3	TGCGCCAGCAGCCAAGACTTTGCTAGCGGCCATCGAGAGCAGTTCTTC	CASSQDFASGHREQFF
-	-	TRBJ2-7	TRBV5-1	TGCGCCAGCAGCAGGTTGGGTACAACCAGCTACGAGCAGTACTTC	CASSRLGTTSYEQYF
-	-	TRBJ2-3	TRBV5-1	TGCGCCAGCAGCTGGGCCCAGGATACGCAGTATTTT	CASSWAQDTQYF
once	TRBD1	TRBJ2-1	TRBV7-9	TGTGCCAGCAGCCAAGGACAGGGCCTGAACAATGAGCAGTTCTTC	CASSQGQGLNNEQFF
few	-	TRBJ1-1	TRBV2	TGTGCCAGCAAATCCCCGTTTGAGGGGTACACTGAAGCTTTCTTT	CASKSPFEGYTEAFF
-	TRBD1	TRBJ2-7	TRBV6-1	TGTGCCAGCAGTTGGGGACAGACCTACGAGCAGTACTTC	CASSWGQTYEQYF
-	TRBD1	TRBJ1-2	TRBV5-8	TGTGCCAGCAGGGACAGGGGCTACGGCTACACCTTC	CASRDRGYGYTF
-	-	TRBJ2-2	TRBV4-1	TGCGCCAGCAGCCAATTTCCCGGGACACTAAACACCGGGGAGCTGTTTTTT	CASSQFPGTLNTGELFF
once	TRBD2	TRBJ2-3	TRBV5-1	TGCGCCAGCAGCTTAATAGCGGGAGGGGATACGCAGTATTTT	CASSLIAGGDTQYF
-	TRBD2	TRBJ2-1	TRBV5-1	TGCGCCAGCAGTATCCCCCAGCGGGAGTCCAATGAGCAGTTCTTC	CASSIPQRESNEQFF
-	TRBD1	TRBJ1-1	TRBV28	TGTGCCAGCTCCCCAAGGGGGCAGGGCCTGAACACTGAAGCTTTCTTT	CASSPRGQGLNTEAFF
-	-	TRBJ1-1	TRBV27	TGTGCCAGCAGTTTTGGAGGGGGCACTGAAGCTTTCTTT	CASSFGGGTEAFF